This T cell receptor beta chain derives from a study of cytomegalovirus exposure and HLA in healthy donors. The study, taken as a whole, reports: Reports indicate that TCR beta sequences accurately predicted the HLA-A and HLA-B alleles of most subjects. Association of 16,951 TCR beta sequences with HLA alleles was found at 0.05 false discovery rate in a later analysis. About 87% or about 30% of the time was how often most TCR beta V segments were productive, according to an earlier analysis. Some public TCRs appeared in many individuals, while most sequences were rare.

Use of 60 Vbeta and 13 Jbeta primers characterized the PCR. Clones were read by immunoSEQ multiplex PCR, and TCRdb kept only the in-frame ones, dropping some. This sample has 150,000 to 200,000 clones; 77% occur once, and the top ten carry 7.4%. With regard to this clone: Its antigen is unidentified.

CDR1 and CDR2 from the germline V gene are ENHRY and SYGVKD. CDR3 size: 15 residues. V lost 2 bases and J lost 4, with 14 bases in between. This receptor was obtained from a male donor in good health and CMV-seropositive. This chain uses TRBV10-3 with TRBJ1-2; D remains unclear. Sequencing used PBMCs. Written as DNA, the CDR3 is TGTGCCATCAGTGAGATCGAGGCTGCCCGCTATGGCTACACCTTC. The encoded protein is CAISEIEAARYGYTF.